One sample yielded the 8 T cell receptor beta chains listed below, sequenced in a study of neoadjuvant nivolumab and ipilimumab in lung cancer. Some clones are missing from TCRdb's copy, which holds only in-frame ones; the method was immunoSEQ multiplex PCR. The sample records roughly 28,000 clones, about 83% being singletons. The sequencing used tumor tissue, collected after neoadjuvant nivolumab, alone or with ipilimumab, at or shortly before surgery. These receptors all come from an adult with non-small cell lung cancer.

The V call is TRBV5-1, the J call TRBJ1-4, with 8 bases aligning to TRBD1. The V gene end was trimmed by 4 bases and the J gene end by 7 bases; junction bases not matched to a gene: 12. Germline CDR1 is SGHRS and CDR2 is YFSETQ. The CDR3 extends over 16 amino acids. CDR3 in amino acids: CASSAGIRGLGEKLFF. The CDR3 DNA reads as TGCGCCAGCAGCGCGGGGATCAGGGGGCTGGGTGAAAAACTGTTTTTT.

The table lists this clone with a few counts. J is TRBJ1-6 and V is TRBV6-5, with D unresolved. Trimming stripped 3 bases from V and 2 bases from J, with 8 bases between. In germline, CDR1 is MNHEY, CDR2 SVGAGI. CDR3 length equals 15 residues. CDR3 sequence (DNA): TGTGCCAGCAGTTATGGGAGCCCCTATAATTCACCCCTCCACTTT. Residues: CASSYGSPYNSPLHF.

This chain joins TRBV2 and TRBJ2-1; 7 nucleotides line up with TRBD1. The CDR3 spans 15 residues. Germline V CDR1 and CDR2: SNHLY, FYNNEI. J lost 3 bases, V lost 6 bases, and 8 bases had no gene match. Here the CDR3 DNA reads TGTGCCAGCAGCGGGGACAGCCAACTCTACAATGAGCAGTTCTTC. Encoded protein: CASSGDSQLYNEQFF.

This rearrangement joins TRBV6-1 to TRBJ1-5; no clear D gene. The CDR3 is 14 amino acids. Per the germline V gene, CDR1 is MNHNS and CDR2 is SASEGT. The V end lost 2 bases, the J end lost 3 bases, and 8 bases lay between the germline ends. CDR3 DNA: TGTGCCAGCAGTGAATTCGGCAACAATCAGCCCCAGCATTTT. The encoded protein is CASSEFGNNQPQHF.

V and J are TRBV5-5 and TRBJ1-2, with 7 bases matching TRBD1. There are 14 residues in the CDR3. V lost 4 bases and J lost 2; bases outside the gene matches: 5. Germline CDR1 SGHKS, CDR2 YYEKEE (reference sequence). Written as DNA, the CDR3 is TGTGCCAGCAGCGGAACGGACAGGAACTATGGCTACACCTTC. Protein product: CASSGTDRNYGYTF.

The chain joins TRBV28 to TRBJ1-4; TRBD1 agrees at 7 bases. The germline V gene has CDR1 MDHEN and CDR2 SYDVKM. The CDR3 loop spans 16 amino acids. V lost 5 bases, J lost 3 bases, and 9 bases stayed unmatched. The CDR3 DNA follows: TGTGCCAGCAGTGAGCAAGACAGGGCAGCTAATGAAAAACTGTTTTTT. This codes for CASSEQDRAANEKLFF.

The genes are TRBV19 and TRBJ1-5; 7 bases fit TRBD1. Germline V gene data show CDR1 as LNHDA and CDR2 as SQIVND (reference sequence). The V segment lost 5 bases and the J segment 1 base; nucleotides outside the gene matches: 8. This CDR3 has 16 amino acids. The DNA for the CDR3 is TGTGCCAGTAGTCCCTCCACAGGGGCGAGCAATCAGCCCCAGCATTTT. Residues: CASSPSTGASNQPQHF.

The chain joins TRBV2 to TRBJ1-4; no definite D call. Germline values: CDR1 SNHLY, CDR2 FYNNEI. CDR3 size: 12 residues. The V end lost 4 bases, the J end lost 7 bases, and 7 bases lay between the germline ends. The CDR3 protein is CASSGPGEKLFF. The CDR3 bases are TGTGCCAGCAGTGGCCCCGGTGAAAAACTGTTTTTT. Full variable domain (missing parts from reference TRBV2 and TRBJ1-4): EPEVTQTPSHQVTQMGQEVILRCVPISNHLYFYWYRQILGQKVEFLVSFYNNEISEKSEIFDDQFSVERPDGSNFTLKIRSTKLEDSAMYFCASSGPGEKLFFGSGTQLSVL.